A single sample is the source of the 14 T cell receptor beta chains below, sequenced in a study of a mutant IDH1 vaccine in newly diagnosed glioma. Time point indicated: baseline, week 1 (first vaccination visit). Treatment defined: pre-vaccination baseline after standard-of-care therapy. This table comes from immunoSEQ multiplex PCR, and its TCRdb copy is limited to in-frame clones, with some not included. The sample carries approximately 54,000 clones, about four fifths recorded once. The sequencing used PBMCs, collected from a glioma patient treated with radiotherapy, temozolomide or both. The source of these receptors is a young man with glioma.

The CDR3, as DNA: TGCAGCGTTGAAGTGAGACTAGCGGGAGGGCCAGATACGCAGTATTTT. As protein: CSVEVRLAGGPDTQYF. This chain uses TRBV29-1 with TRBJ2-3; TRBD2 matches 14 bases. Germline CDR1 SQVTM, CDR2 ANQGSEA. CDR3 size: 16 residues. V dropped 1 base and J dropped 4; count of bases not matched to a gene: 4.

This chain links TRBV4-1 with TRBJ1-1; D is possibly TRBD1 (5 bases). The CDR3 contains 16 residues. The V end was cut by 1 base, the J end by 3 bases, with 15 bases between. CDR1 MGHRA and CDR2 YSYEKL come from the germline V gene. CDR3 residues: CASSQGEGIYDTEAFF. The CDR3 nucleotides are TGCGCCAGCAGCCAAGGAGAGGGGATATACGACACTGAAGCTTTCTTT.

The chain links TRBV5-1 to TRBJ1-1, with 9 bases fitting TRBD1. V trimming: 0 bases; J trimming: 1 base; junction bases outside the gene matches: 4. The V gene's germline CDR1 is SGHRS and CDR2 YFSETQ. This CDR3 contains 16 residues. DNA for the CDR3: TGCGCCAGCAGCTTGGGACAGGGGGTAAAGAACACTGAAGCTTTCTTT. Protein sequence: CASSLGQGVKNTEAFF.

About this clone itself: One end of the junction varies from germline; a read error may be responsible. This chain links TRBV5-4 with TRBJ1-2, with a weak D call TRBD1 (5 bases). Germline CDR1 is SGHNT and CDR2 is YYREEE (reference sequence). There are 13 residues in the CDR3. DNA of the CDR3: TGCGCCAGCAGCCAAGACGACAGCTATGGCTACACCTTC. It specifies CASSQDDSYGYTF.

The chain is built from TRBV6-7 and TRBJ2-7, with 8 bases aligning to TRBD2. TRBV6-7 is designated an ORF whose function remains uncertain. With 0 bases clipped from V and 2 bases from J, the junction kept 3 bases outside the gene matches. The CDR3 extends over 15 amino acids. The CDR3 protein is CASSYSAGGAYEQYF. CDR3 nucleotides: TGTGCCAGCAGTTACTCGGCGGGGGGAGCCTACGAGCAGTACTTC.

This clone has just a few counts. V and J are TRBV5-1 and TRBJ2-7; tentatively, D is TRBD2 (5 bases). Germline assignment: CDR1 SGHRS and CDR2 YFSETQ. The CDR3 contains 11 residues. Trimming took 6 bases from V and 7 from J, leaving 11 bases between them. CDR3 residues: CASKAETEQYF. The CDR3 bases are TGCGCCAGCAAAGCGGAGACGGAGCAGTACTTC.

The sample holds one count of this clone. V usage is TRBV30 and J usage is TRBJ1-4; no clear D. The CDR3 totals 15 residues. Germline values: CDR1 GTSNPN, CDR2 SVGIG (reference sequence). Trimming took 4 bases from V and 0 from J, leaving 12 bases between them. CDR3 bases: TGTGCCTGGAATGCCAGAAGTGCAACTAATGAAAAACTGTTTTTT. The encoded protein is CAWNARSATNEKLFF.

The V call is TRBV10-2, the J call TRBJ1-5; a weak D match, TRBD1 (5 bases). The CDR3 has 15 amino acids. The germline V gene encodes CDR1 WSHSY and CDR2 SAAADI. Trimming cost V 9 bases and J 3 bases, with 18 bases left between them. Written as DNA, the CDR3 is TGCGCCAGTAAGTGGGGGGGTGGCGACAATCAGCCCCAGCATTTT. It encodes CASKWGGGDNQPQHF.

The rearrangement links TRBV2 to TRBJ2-3, with D possibly being TRBD1 (6 bases). The CDR3 totals 16 residues. Germline V gene sequence: CDR1 SNHLY, CDR2 FYNNEI. V gave up 5 bases and J gave up 2 bases, with 17 bases separating them. DNA of the CDR3: TGTGCCAGCAGTCTTGAACCAGGGGCCTACACAGATACGCAGTATTTT. This translates into CASSLEPGAYTDTQYF.

This clone was counted only a few times. This chain joins TRBV2 and TRBJ1-1, with D possibly matching TRBD1 (5 bases). Between the trimmed V and J ends, which lost 4 bases and 1 base, there was a span of 13 bases. Germline loops: CDR1 SNHLY, CDR2 FYNNEI. This CDR3 spans 15 amino acids. The CDR3, as DNA: TGTGCCAGCAGTGGAACAGGAAATCGGAACACTGAAGCTTTCTTT. Translating it yields CASSGTGNRNTEAFF.

This chain joins TRBV30 and TRBJ2-7, with TRBD2 identical over 7 bases. The CDR3 length is 15 residues. Germline CDR1 reads GTSNPN; CDR2 reads SVGIG (reference sequence). V shed 2 bases, J shed 4 bases, and the junction held 11 bases outside the gene matches. In DNA, the CDR3 is TGTGCCTGGAGTCCCCTCGAGGGAGGGCGGTACGAGCAGTACTTC. It translates to CAWSPLEGGRYEQYF.

This clone was recorded only once. The chain combines TRBV7-9 with TRBJ2-7; 7 bases are a match to TRBD1. The germline V gene encodes CDR1 SEHNR and CDR2 FQNEAQ (reference sequence). Trimming removed 5 bases from V and 0 bases from J; junction bases left unmatched: 7. This CDR3 is built from 15 residues. The CDR3 sequence: CASSPKDRSSYEQYF. In DNA form, the CDR3 reads TGTGCCAGCAGCCCCAAGGACAGGAGCTCCTACGAGCAGTACTTC.

This clone was seen once. V and J are TRBV7-2 and TRBJ1-1; no reliable D call. CDR1 SGHTA and CDR2 FQGNSA come from the germline V gene. This CDR3 has 15 amino acids. Trimming pared 0 bases from V and 3 bases from J, leaving 11 bases between. The chain's CDR3 is CASSLASAGYTEAFF. CDR3 in DNA: TGTGCCAGCAGCTTAGCAAGTGCGGGGTACACTGAAGCTTTCTTT.

The chain couples TRBV6-5 to TRBJ2-7; tentative D call: TRBD1 (6 bases). In germline, CDR1 is MNHEY, CDR2 SVGAGI. The CDR3 covers 16 residues. The ends were cut back, 4 bases at V and 0 bases at J, with 16 bases in the middle. CDR3 sequence: CASSSTGLLISYEQYF. In DNA form, the CDR3 reads TGTGCCAGCAGTTCGACAGGTTTACTGATCTCCTACGAGCAGTACTTC.